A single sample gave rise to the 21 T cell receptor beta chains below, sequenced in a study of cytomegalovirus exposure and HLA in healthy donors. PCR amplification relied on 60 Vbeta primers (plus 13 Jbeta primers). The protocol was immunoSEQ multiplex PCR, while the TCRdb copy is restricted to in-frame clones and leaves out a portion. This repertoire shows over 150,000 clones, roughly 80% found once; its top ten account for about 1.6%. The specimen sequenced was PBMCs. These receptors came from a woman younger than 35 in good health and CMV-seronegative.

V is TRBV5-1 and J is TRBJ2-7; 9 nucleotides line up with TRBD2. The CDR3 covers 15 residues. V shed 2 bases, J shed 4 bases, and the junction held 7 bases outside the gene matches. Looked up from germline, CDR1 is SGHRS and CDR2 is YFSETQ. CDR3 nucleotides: TGCGCCAGCAGCTTAGGGACTAGCATGTCGTACGAGCAGTACTTC. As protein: CASSLGTSMSYEQYF.

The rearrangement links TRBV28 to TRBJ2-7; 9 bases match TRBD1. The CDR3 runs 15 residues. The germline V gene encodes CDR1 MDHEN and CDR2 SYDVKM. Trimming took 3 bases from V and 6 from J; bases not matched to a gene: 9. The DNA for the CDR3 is TGTGCCAGCAGTTTTGCCGGGACAGGGTCCGGCGAGCAGTACTTC. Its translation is CASSFAGTGSGEQYF.

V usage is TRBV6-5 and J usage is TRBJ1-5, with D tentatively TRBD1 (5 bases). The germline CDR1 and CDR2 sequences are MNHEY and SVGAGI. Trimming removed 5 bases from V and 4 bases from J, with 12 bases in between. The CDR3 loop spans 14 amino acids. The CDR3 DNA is TGTGCCAGCAGTCCCGGGACTGCTAATCAGCCCCAGCATTTT. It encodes CASSPGTANQPQHF.

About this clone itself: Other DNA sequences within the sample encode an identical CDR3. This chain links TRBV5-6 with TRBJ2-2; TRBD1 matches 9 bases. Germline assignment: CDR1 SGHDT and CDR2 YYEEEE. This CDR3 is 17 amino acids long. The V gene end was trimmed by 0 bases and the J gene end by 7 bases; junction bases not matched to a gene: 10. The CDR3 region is CASSLAGGQGSNGELFF. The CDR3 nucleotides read TGTGCCAGCAGCTTGGCCGGGGGACAGGGTTCGAACGGGGAGCTGTTTTTT. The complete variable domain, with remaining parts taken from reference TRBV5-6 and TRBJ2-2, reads DAGVTQSPTHLIKTRGQQVTLRCSPKSGHDTVSWYQQALGQGPQFIFQYYEEEERQRGNFPDRFSGHQFPNYSSELNVNALLLGDSALYLCASSLAGGQGSNGELFFGEGSRLTVL.

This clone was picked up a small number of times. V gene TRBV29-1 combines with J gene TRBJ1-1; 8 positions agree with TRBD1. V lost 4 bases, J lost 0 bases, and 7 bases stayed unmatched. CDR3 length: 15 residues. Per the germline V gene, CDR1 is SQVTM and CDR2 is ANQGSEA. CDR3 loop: CSVVPWTGMNTEAFF. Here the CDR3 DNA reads TGCAGCGTTGTTCCATGGACAGGGATGAACACTGAAGCTTTCTTT.

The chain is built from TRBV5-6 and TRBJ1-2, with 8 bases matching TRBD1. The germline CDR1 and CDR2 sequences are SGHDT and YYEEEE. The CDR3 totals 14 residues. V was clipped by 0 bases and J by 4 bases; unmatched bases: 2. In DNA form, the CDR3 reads TGTGCCAGCAGCTTGGGACAGGGGATCTATGGCTACACCTTC. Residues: CASSLGQGIYGYTF. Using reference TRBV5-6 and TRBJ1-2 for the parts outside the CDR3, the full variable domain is DAGVTQSPTHLIKTRGQQVTLRCSPKSGHDTVSWYQQALGQGPQFIFQYYEEEERQRGNFPDRFSGHQFPNYSSELNVNALLLGDSALYLCASSLGQGIYGYTFGSGTRLTVV.

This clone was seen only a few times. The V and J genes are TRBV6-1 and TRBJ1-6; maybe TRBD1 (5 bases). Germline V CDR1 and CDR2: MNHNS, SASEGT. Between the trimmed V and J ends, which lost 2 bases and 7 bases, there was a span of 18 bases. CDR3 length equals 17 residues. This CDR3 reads CASSEYRLGGRNSPLHF. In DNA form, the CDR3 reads TGTGCCAGCAGTGAATATAGGCTCGGGGGACGGAATTCACCCCTCCACTTT.

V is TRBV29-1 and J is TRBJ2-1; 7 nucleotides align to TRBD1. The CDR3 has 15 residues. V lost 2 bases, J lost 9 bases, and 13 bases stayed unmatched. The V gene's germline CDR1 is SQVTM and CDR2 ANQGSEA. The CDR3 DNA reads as TGCAGCGTTGAACCAGGGGGTGGATTTAAAGGTGAGCAGTTCTTC. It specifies CSVEPGGGFKGEQFF.

CDR3 nucleotide sequence: TGCGCCAGCAGCGAAGGGACAGGGGGAGCTCAGCCCCAGCATTTT. Amino acid sequence: CASSEGTGGAQPQHF. This chain links TRBV5-1 with TRBJ1-5; 11 bases line up with TRBD1. Germline V lookup: CDR1 SGHRS, CDR2 YFSETQ. V shed 4 bases, J shed 6 bases, and the junction held 6 bases outside the gene matches. The CDR3 is 15 amino acids.

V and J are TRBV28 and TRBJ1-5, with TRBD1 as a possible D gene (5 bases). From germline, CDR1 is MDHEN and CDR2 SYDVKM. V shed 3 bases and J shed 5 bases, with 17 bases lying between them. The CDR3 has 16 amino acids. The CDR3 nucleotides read TGTGCCAGCAGTTTTAAGGGGCAGGGCCCCGATCAGCCCCAGCATTTT. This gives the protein CASSFKGQGPDQPQHF. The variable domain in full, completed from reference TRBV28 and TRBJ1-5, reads DVKVTQSSRYLVKRTGEKVFLECVQDMDHENMFWYRQDPGLGLRLIYFSYDVKMKEKGDIPEGYSVSREKKERFSLILESASTNQTSMYLCASSFKGQGPDQPQHFGDGTRLSIL.

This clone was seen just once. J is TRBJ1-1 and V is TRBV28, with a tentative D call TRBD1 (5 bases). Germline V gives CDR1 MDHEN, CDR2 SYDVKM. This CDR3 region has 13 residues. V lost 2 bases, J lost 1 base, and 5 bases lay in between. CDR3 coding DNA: TGTGCCAGCAGTTTAGACAGGAACACTGAAGCTTTCTTT. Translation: CASSLDRNTEAFF.

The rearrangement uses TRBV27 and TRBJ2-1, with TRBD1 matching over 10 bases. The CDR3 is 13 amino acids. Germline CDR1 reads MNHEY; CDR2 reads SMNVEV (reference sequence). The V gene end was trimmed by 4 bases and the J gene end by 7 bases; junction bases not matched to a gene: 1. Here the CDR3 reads CASSWDRGNEQFF. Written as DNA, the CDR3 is TGTGCCAGCAGTTGGGACAGGGGAAATGAGCAGTTCTTC.

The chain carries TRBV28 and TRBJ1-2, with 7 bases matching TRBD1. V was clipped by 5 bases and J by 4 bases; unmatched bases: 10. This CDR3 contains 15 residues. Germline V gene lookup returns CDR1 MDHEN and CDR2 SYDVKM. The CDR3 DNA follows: TGTGCCAGCAGTGAACGGGACAGACCGATCTATGGCTACACCTTC. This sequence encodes CASSERDRPIYGYTF.

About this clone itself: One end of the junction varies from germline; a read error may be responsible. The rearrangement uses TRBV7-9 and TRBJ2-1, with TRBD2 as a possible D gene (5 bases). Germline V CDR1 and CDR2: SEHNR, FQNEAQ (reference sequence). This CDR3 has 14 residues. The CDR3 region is CASSLAFEGEVQFF. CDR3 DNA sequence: TGTGCCAGCAGCCTAGCCTTTGAGGGCGAGGTGCAGTTCTTC.

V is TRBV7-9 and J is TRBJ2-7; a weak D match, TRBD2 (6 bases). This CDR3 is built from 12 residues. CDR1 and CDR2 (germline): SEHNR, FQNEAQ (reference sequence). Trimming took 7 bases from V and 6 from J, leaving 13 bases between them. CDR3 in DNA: TGTGCCAGCATTACGGCGGGGACCGAGCAGTACTTC. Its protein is CASITAGTEQYF.

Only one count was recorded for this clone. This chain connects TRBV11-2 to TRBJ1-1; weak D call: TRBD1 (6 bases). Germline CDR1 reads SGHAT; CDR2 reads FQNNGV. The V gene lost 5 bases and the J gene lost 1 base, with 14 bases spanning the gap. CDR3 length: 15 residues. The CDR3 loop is CASSQLRTENTEAFF. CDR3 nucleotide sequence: TGTGCCAGCAGCCAGCTAAGGACAGAGAACACTGAAGCTTTCTTT. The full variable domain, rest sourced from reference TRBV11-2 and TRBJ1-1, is EAGVAQSPRYKIIEKRQSVAFWCNPISGHATLYWYQQILGQGPKLLIQFQNNGVVDDSQLPKDRFSAERLKGVDSTLKIQPAKLEDSAVYLCASSQLRTENTEAFFGQGTRLTVV.

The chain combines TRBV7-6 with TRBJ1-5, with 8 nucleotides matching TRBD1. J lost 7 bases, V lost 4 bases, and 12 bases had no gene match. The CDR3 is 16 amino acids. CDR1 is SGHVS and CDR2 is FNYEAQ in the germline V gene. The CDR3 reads CASSSWTGILVQPQHF. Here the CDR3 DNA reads TGTGCCAGCAGCTCATGGACAGGGATTTTGGTCCAGCCCCAGCATTTT.

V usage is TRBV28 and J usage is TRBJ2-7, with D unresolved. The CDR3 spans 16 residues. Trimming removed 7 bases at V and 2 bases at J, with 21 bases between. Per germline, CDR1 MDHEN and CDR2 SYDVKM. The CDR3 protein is CASNYKLEISTYEQYF. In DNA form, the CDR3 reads TGTGCCAGCAACTATAAGCTAGAGATCAGCACCTACGAGCAGTACTTC. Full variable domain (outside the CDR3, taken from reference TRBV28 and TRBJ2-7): DVKVTQSSRYLVKRTGEKVFLECVQDMDHENMFWYRQDPGLGLRLIYFSYDVKMKEKGDIPEGYSVSREKKERFSLILESASTNQTSMYLCASNYKLEISTYEQYFGPGTRLTVT.

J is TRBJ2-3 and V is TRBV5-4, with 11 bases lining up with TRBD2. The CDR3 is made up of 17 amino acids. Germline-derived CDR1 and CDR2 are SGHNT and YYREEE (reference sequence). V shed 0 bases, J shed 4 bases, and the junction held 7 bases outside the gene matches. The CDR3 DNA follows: TGTGCCAGCAGCTTGGGGGTAGCGGGGGGGGACCCAGATACGCAGTATTTT. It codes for CASSLGVAGGDPDTQYF.

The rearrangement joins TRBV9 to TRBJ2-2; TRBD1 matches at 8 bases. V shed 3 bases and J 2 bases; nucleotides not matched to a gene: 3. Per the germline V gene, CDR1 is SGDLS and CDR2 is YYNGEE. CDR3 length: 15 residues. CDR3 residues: CASSETGVNTGELFF. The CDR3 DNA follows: TGTGCCAGCAGCGAGACAGGGGTTAACACCGGGGAGCTGTTTTTT.

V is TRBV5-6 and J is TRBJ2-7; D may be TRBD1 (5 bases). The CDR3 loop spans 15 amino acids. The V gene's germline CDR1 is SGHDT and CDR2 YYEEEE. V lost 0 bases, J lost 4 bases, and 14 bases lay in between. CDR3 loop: CASSLEGKRSYEQYF. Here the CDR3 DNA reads TGTGCCAGCAGCTTGGAGGGGAAAAGGTCGTACGAGCAGTACTTC.